One sample yielded the 12 T cell receptor beta chains listed below, sequenced in a study of early T cells in non-severe SARS-CoV-2 infection. MiXCR, run by TCRdb on the 5' RACE reads, gives a single entry per CDR3 protein. This sample has under 70,000 distinct CDR3 sequences; around an eighth occur once, and the top ten carry around 4.7%. Sequenced material: whole blood. These receptors were obtained from an adult who was a healthcare worker with PCR-confirmed SARS-CoV-2 infection or an uninfected control (not recorded which).

This clonotype was seen ten or more times. This chain's CDR3 is CASSPRRALAGELFF. CDR3 nucleotide sequence: TGTGCCAGCAGTCCCCGCCGGGCTCTTGCCGGGGAGCTGTTTTTT. J is TRBJ2-2 and V is TRBV7-9; unclear D gene. The germline CDR1 and CDR2 sequences are SEHNR and FQNEAQ (reference sequence). V shed 6 bases and J shed 6 bases, with 17 bases lying between them. The CDR3 spans 15 residues.

This clonotype was picked up many times. The chain has TRBV2 and TRBJ1-3; D is undetermined. The CDR3 runs 14 residues. Trimming pared 7 bases from V and 0 bases from J, leaving 10 bases between. The germline gives CDR1 SNHLY, CDR2 FYNNEI. The CDR3 is CASTNRFSGNTIYF. The CDR3 DNA is TGTGCCAGCACCAACCGTTTCTCTGGAAACACCATATATTTT.

The rearrangement uses TRBV5-1 and TRBJ2-5; D remains ambiguous. Trimming took off 0 bases at V and 4 bases at J, with 10 bases between the two ends. Germline CDR1 is SGHRS and CDR2 is YFSETQ. The CDR3 has 14 residues. The CDR3 is CASSLAQSRETQYF. As DNA, the CDR3 is TGCGCCAGCAGCTTGGCCCAATCCCGAGAGACCCAGTACTTC.

This clonotype was counted at least ten times. The chain couples TRBV5-1 to TRBJ1-6; 7 bases are shared with TRBD1. This CDR3 comprises 16 residues. Germline values: CDR1 SGHRS, CDR2 YFSETQ. Losses at the gene ends were 4 bases for V and 6 bases for J; bases not matched to a gene: 10. The chain's CDR3 is CASSPGTGAVNSPLHF. The CDR3 nucleotides read TGCGCCAGCAGCCCCGGTACAGGGGCTGTTAATTCACCCCTCCACTTT.

This clonotype occurred a few times. The chain links TRBV12-3 or TRBV12-4 to TRBJ1-2; D gene uncertain. The CDR3 covers 13 residues. Deletions cut 1 base from V and 8 bases from J, with 11 bases between. As DNA, the CDR3 is TGTGCCAGCAGTTTAGGGAGCGTCTGGGGCTACACCTTC. It encodes CASSLGSVWGYTF.

This chain links TRBV29-1 with TRBJ2-3; TRBD1 agrees at 11 bases. The V gene's germline CDR1 is SQVTM and CDR2 ANQGSEA. V lost 7 bases to trimming and J lost 5 bases; unmatched junction nucleotides: 2. The CDR3 spans 12 residues. The CDR3 DNA follows: TGCAGCGGGGGACAGGGGGTAGATACGCAGTATTTT. Amino acids: CSGGQGVDTQYF.

This clonotype was observed a few times. This chain uses TRBV28 with TRBJ2-1; 11 bases map to TRBD2. The ends lost 2 bases at V and 5 bases at J; junction bases unmatched: 2. Germline lookup yields CDR1 MDHEN and CDR2 SYDVKM. CDR3 length: 15 residues. CDR3 sequence reads: CASSLIAGGNNEQFF. The DNA of the CDR3 is TGTGCCAGCAGTTTAATAGCGGGAGGGAACAATGAGCAGTTCTTC.

This clonotype was observed many times. CDR3 in DNA: TGTGCCAGCAGCCCTCGAGGGCAGGGTTCCGTTCCCGGGGAGCTGTTTTTT. Translating it yields CASSPRGQGSVPGELFF. The chain couples TRBV11-2 to TRBJ2-2; D could derive from TRBD1 or TRBD2 (5 bases each). The CDR3 has 17 amino acids. CDR1 SGHAT and CDR2 FQNNGV come from the germline V gene. V was clipped by 5 bases and J by 6 bases, with 22 bases between them.

This clonotype was detected many times. The rearrangement uses TRBV29-1 and TRBJ1-2; a possible D gene is TRBD1 (5 bases). The CDR3 has 15 amino acids. Deletions cut 3 bases from V and 4 bases from J, with 18 bases between. Looked up from germline, CDR1 is SQVTM and CDR2 is ANQGSEA. The CDR3 region has the DNA TGCAGCGTTGATTGGGCAAGGAGGGACCGCTATGGCTACACCTTC. Its translation: CSVDWARRDRYGYTF.

The J gene is TRBJ2-1, the V gene TRBV3-2; the table's D call TRBD2 went unverified against the DNA. TRBV3-2 is an annotated pseudogene. The CDR3 contains 16 residues. DNA of the CDR3: TGTGCCAGCAGCCCCTCTCGTAGCGGGGTTCTTAATGAGCAGTTCTTC. Translated: CASSPSRSGVLNEQFF.

This clonotype was counted a single time. The rearrangement links TRBV12-3 or TRBV12-4 to TRBJ2-3, with 7 bases identical to TRBD2. Trimming at V came to 10 bases and at J to 2 bases, leaving 3 bases not matched to a gene. The CDR3 contains 12 residues. The CDR3 spells CAISGATDTQYF. The CDR3 DNA sequence: TGTGCCATCAGCGGGGCCACAGATACGCAGTATTTT.

The chain joins TRBV7-9 to TRBJ2-1; possible D gene TRBD1, 6 bases. Germline V gene lookup returns CDR1 SEHNR and CDR2 FQNEAQ (reference sequence). Trimming left V 4 bases short and J 4 bases short, with 11 bases between. CDR3 length: 14 residues. CDR3 sequence: CASSSRQVYNEQFF. CDR3 bases: TGTGCCAGCAGCTCCCGACAGGTTTACAATGAGCAGTTCTTC.